This TCR beta chain was sequenced during a study of T cells after yellow fever vaccination. Study-wide background: Fractions of limited cellularity were prepared by means of SMART-Seq v4 Ultra Low Input.

Study findings and constraints: The study re-detected most primary-vaccination clones after the booster (under 97% CD4, roughly 85% CD8). The secondary response was weaker, and its peak arrived faster, on day 5 versus 15.

Template switching with 5'RACE generated the TCR cDNA and added a universal primer site and UMIs. MiXCR, run by TCRdb on the 5' RACE reads, gives a single entry per CDR3 protein. The data show approximately 90,000 distinct CDR3 sequences, with 13% seen just once and around 23% held by the top ten. The CDR3 totals 11 residues. V lost 8 bases and J 4 bases, leaving 8 bases between the germline ends. CDR1 and CDR2 from the germline V gene are MNHEY and SMNVEV (reference sequence). Sequenced here: CD8+ T cells not binding an NS4B(214-222) dextramer, sorted from PBMCs, sampled roughly 20 days after the first yellow fever vaccination. The origin of this receptor is a man between 18 and 29 years old who received the YFV17D yellow fever vaccine. The genes are TRBV27 and TRBJ1-1; D gene ambiguous. DNA of the CDR3: TGTGCCAGCCTTTCGGGCACTGAAGCTTTCTTT. This sequence encodes CASLSGTEAFF.